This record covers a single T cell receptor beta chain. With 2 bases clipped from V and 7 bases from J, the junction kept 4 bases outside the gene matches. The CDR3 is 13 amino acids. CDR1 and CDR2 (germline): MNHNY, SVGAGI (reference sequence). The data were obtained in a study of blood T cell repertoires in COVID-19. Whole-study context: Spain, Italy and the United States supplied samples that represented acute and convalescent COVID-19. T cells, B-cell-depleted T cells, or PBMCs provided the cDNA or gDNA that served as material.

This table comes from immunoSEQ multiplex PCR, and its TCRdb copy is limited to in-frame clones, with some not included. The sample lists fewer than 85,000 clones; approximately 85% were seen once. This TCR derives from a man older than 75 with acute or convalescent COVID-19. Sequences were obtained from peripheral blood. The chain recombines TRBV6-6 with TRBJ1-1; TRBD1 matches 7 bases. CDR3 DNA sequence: TGTGCCAGCAGTTACCCGGGACAGCTTGAAGCTTTCTTT. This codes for CASSYPGQLEAFF.